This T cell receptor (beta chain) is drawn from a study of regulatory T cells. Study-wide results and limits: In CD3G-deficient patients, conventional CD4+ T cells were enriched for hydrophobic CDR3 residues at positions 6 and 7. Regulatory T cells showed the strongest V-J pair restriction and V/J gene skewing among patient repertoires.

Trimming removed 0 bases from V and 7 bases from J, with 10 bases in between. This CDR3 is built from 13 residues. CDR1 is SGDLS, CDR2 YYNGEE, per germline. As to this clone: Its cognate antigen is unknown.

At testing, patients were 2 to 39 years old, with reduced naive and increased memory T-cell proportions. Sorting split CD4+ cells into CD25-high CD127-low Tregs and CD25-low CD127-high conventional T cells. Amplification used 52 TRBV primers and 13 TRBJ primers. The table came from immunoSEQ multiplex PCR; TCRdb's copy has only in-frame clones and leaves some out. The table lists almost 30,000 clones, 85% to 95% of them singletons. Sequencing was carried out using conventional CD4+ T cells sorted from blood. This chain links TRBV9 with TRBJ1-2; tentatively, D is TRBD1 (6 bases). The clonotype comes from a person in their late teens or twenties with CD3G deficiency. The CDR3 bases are TGTGCCAGCAGCGTAGGGGACATCGGTGGCTACACCTTC. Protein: CASSVGDIGGYTF.